These 15 T cell receptor beta chains share one sample of origin, sequenced in a study of Tregs in tolerant kidney transplant recipients. Recipients received nonmyeloablative bone marrow transplants from related graft donors, with transient mixed chimerism. Only in-frame clones appear in the TCRdb table, and some are missing; sequencing was by immunoSEQ multiplex PCR. The top ten clones hold roughly 1.5% of a sample with under 90,000 clones, around 90% of them seen once. Source: CD4+ T cells from blood (PBMCs), taken 24 months after the transplant. These receptors all stem from a human patient who received a combined kidney and bone marrow transplant. Some T cells may be graft donor cells.

The genes are TRBV30 and TRBJ1-4; D possibly corresponds to TRBD1 (5 bases). Per the germline V gene, CDR1 is GTSNPN and CDR2 is SVGIG (reference sequence). The V and J ends lost 1 base and 5 bases respectively, with 14 bases between them. The CDR3 totals 15 residues. CDR3 sequence reads: CAWSGYRPSNEKLFF. The CDR3 coding sequence is TGTGCCTGGAGTGGGTACAGGCCTTCAAATGAAAAACTGTTTTTT.

The V call is TRBV5-4, the J call TRBJ2-4; D may be TRBD2 (6 bases). The CDR3 contains 14 residues. Germline lookup yields CDR1 SGHNT and CDR2 YYREEE (reference sequence). The V end lost 4 bases, the J end lost 6 bases, and 14 bases lay between the germline ends. This CDR3 is CASSPEQGGNIQYF. CDR3 in DNA: TGTGCCAGCAGCCCCGAGCAGGGAGGAAACATTCAGTACTTC.

The chain joins TRBV7-2 to TRBJ2-5, with 7 bases that match TRBD1. V lost 5 bases to trimming and J lost 5 bases; unmatched junction nucleotides: 14. This CDR3 region has 16 residues. Germline CDR1 and CDR2: SGHTA and FQGNSA. The CDR3 loop reads CASSAQTGLYWETQYF. The CDR3 bases are TGTGCCAGCAGCGCGCAGACAGGGCTGTATTGGGAGACCCAGTACTTC. The full variable domain, rest sourced from reference TRBV7-2 and TRBJ2-5, is GAGVSQSPSNKVTEKGKDVELRCDPISGHTALYWYRQSLGQGLEFLIYFQGNSAPDKSGLPSDRFSAERTGGSVSTLTIQRTQQEDSAVYLCASSAQTGLYWETQYFGPGTRLLVL.

V is TRBV18 and J is TRBJ2-7; 9 nucleotides line up with TRBD1. This CDR3 is 14 amino acids long. V dropped 2 bases and J dropped 1; count of bases not matched to a gene: 0. The germline V gene has CDR1 KGHSH and CDR2 LQKENI. CDR3 bases: TGTGCCAGCTCACCAGGACAGGGGTCCTACGAGCAGTACTTC. It codes for CASSPGQGSYEQYF.

The chain links TRBV7-9 to TRBJ1-4, with D unclear. There are 15 residues in the CDR3. Trimming took 4 bases from V and 6 from J, leaving 15 bases between them. Per germline, CDR1 SEHNR and CDR2 FQNEAQ (reference sequence). CDR3 sequence: CASSSGGPTDEKLFF. In DNA form, the CDR3 reads TGTGCCAGCAGCTCCGGCGGCCCGACGGATGAAAAACTGTTTTTT. Together with reference TRBV7-9 and TRBJ1-4, the CDR3 gives the full variable domain: DTGVSQNPRHKITKRGQNVTFRCDPISEHNRLYWYRQTLGQGPEFLTYFQNEAQLEKSRLLSDRFSAERPKGSFSTLEIQRTEQGDSAMYLCASSSGGPTDEKLFFGSGTQLSVL.

This chain connects TRBV5-4 to TRBJ2-7; a weak D match, TRBD2 (6 bases). Between the trimmed V and J ends, which lost 1 base and 1 base, there was a span of 18 bases. This CDR3 has 17 residues. Germline CDR1 and CDR2: SGHNT and YYREEE (reference sequence). Here the CDR3 DNA reads TGTGCCAGCAGCTTGATAGGGAGGCACCCGAGGTCCTACGAGCAGTACTTC. Translated, it gives CASSLIGRHPRSYEQYF.

J is TRBJ1-1 and V is TRBV7-6; 9 nucleotides align to TRBD1. The CDR3 covers 17 residues. V shed 2 bases and J 0 bases; nucleotides not matched to a gene: 7. Germline loops: CDR1 SGHVS, CDR2 FNYEAQ. As DNA, the CDR3 is TGTGCCAGCAGCTTACCGACAGGGGGGGTCATGAACACTGAAGCTTTCTTT. This translates into CASSLPTGGVMNTEAFF. The variable domain in full, completed from reference TRBV7-6 and TRBJ1-1, reads GAGVSQSPRYKVTKRGQDVALRCDPISGHVSLYWYRQALGQGPEFLTYFNYEAQQDKSGLPNDRFSAERPEGSISTLTIQRTEQRDSAMYRCASSLPTGGVMNTEAFFGQGTRLTVV.

The genes are TRBV5-4 and TRBJ2-3; D gene unclear. The V gene lost 1 base and the J gene lost 2 bases, with 5 bases spanning the gap. Germline V CDR1 and CDR2: SGHNT, YYREEE (reference sequence). The CDR3 loop spans 13 amino acids. CDR3 loop: CASSLWATDTQYF. CDR3 nucleotide sequence: TGTGCCAGCAGCTTGTGGGCCACAGATACGCAGTATTTT.

The chain recombines TRBV11-3 with TRBJ2-1; 8 bases agree with TRBD1. The CDR3 has 14 residues. V shed 5 bases and J 4 bases; nucleotides not matched to a gene: 4. Germline V gene data show CDR1 as SGHNT and CDR2 as YENEEA. CDR3 coding DNA: TGTGCCAGCAGCGGTGGACAGGGTTACAATGAGCAGTTCTTC. This codes for CASSGGQGYNEQFF.

The chain couples TRBV5-1 to TRBJ2-5, with D maybe TRBD2 (6 bases). TRBJ2-7 explains the end of the DNA better; the J call may be wrong. This CDR3 has 15 residues. CDR1 and CDR2 (germline): SGHRS, YFSETQ. The CDR3 loop is CASNWGRGGPYEQYF. The CDR3, as DNA: TGCGCCAGCAATTGGGGTAGGGGAGGACCCTACGAGCAGTACTTC.

CDR3 nucleotide sequence: TGTGCCAGTAGTTCCGGGACAGGGGCGGCCGGGGAGCTGTTTTTT. Encoded protein: CASSSGTGAAGELFF. The V gene is TRBV19, the J gene TRBJ2-2, with 10 positions matching TRBD1. CDR1 and CDR2 (germline): LNHDA, SQIVND (reference sequence). V lost 5 bases and J lost 6; bases outside the gene matches: 6. The CDR3 loop spans 15 amino acids.

Only one count was recorded for this clone. The chain is built from TRBV7-2 and TRBJ2-7, with a possible D match to TRBD1 (6 bases). Trimming removed 2 bases from V and 2 bases from J, with 10 bases in between. Germline assignment: CDR1 SGHTA and CDR2 FQGNSA. The CDR3 contains 14 residues. The CDR3 reads CASSLKQGTYEQYF. Here the CDR3 DNA reads TGTGCCAGCAGCTTAAAACAGGGTACCTACGAGCAGTACTTC. The full variable domain, with the rest looked up from reference TRBV7-2 and TRBJ2-7, is GAGVSQSPSNKVTEKGKDVELRCDPISGHTALYWYRQSLGQGLEFLIYFQGNSAPDKSGLPSDRFSAERTGGSVSTLTIQRTQQEDSAVYLCASSLKQGTYEQYFGPGTRLTVT.

The chain couples TRBV28 to TRBJ2-1; 14 bases map to TRBD2. V gave up 4 bases and J gave up 8 bases; unmatched junction bases: 7. Germline CDR1 and CDR2: MDHEN and SYDVKM. The CDR3 covers 16 residues. CDR3 coding DNA: TGTGCCAGCAGTTCAAGACTAGCGGGGGGGCTCGATGAGCAGTTCTTC. Translated, it gives CASSSRLAGGLDEQFF.

This chain links TRBV7-6 with TRBJ2-7, with D uncertain. This CDR3 spans 13 amino acids. Germline values: CDR1 SGHVS, CDR2 FNYEAQ. Trimming took off 3 bases at V and 0 bases at J, with 6 bases between the two ends. The CDR3 sequence: CASSFSSSYEQYF. The CDR3 DNA reads TGTGCCAGCAGCTTTTCGAGCTCCTACGAGCAGTACTTC.

This clone appeared a single time. The chain combines TRBV30 with TRBJ2-1, with D possibly TRBD1 on 6 matching bases. CDR1 is GTSNPN and CDR2 is SVGIG in the germline V gene (reference sequence). The CDR3 totals 13 residues. V was trimmed by 6 bases and J by 3 bases, leaving 12 bases between them. Here the CDR3 reads CACRTEVYNEQFF. CDR3 in DNA: TGTGCCTGCCGGACAGAAGTCTACAATGAGCAGTTCTTC. Based on the CDR3 plus reference TRBV30 and TRBJ2-1, the full variable domain is SQTIHQWPATLVQPVGSPLSLECTVEGTSNPNLYWYRQAAGRGLQLLFYSVGIGQISSEVPQNLSASRPQDRQFILSSKKLLLSDSGFYLCACRTEVYNEQFFGPGTRLTVL.